This T cell receptor beta chain was sequenced during a study of blood T cell repertoires in COVID-19. For the study at large: Donors in the United States, Italy and Spain gave samples during acute or convalescent COVID-19. T cells, B-cell-depleted T cells, or PBMCs supplied cDNA or gDNA.

As processed by the authors: Estimation of nucleated cell counts was performed using reference gene primer amplification. Only in-frame clones appear in the TCRdb table, and some are missing; sequencing was by immunoSEQ multiplex PCR. Clone size and V and J calls were adopted from that table, with D and trimming inferred from the DNA. Of about 100,000 clones detected, around four fifths appear once; the ten largest clones hold around 10%. This CDR3 is 13 amino acids long. Trimming removed 3 bases from V and 3 bases from J, with 8 bases in between. This chain joins TRBV12-3 or TRBV12-4 and TRBJ1-2, with D perhaps TRBD1 (5 bases). This clonotype was sampled from a woman in her 70s with acute or convalescent COVID-19. The material sequenced was peripheral blood. CDR3 in DNA: TGTGCCAGCAGTTTGGGGGGAGACTATGGCTACACCTTC. It translates to CASSLGGDYGYTF.